These 13 T cell receptor beta chains were all obtained from the same sample, sequenced in a study of OX40 agonist ivuxolimab in advanced cancers. Here immunoSEQ multiplex PCR was the method, and the copy in TCRdb shows in-frame clones only, minus some. The sample records tens of thousands of clones, more than 75% being singletons. The specimen was CD4+ or CD8+ T cells sorted from blood, collected in a trial of the OX40 agonist ivuxolimab. These TCRs come from an adult with an advanced solid tumor such as melanoma, head and neck, liver or kidney cancer.

The CDR3 loop reads CASSAWTSGIAYNEQFF. The CDR3 DNA sequence: TGTGCCAGTAGTGCCTGGACTAGCGGGATAGCTTACAATGAGCAGTTCTTC. This chain uses TRBV19 with TRBJ2-1, with TRBD2 matching 12 bases. The CDR3 runs to 17 residues. Germline V CDR1 and CDR2: LNHDA, SQIVND (reference sequence). J gave up 4 bases and V 5 bases, and 9 bases lay outside the gene matches.

The genes are TRBV19 and TRBJ1-2; maybe TRBD1 (5 bases). The CDR3 contains 13 residues. Looked up from germline, CDR1 is LNHDA and CDR2 is SQIVND (reference sequence). V lost 5 bases, J lost 4 bases, and 11 bases lay in between. CDR3 bases: TGTGCCAGTAGTGACAGACAATCCTATGGCTACACCTTC. This gives the protein CASSDRQSYGYTF. The whole variable domain, filled in from reference TRBV19 and TRBJ1-2, reads DGGITQSPKYLFRKEGQNVTLSCEQNLNHDAMYWYRQDPGQGLRLIYYSQIVNDFQKGDIAEGYSVSREKKESFPLTVTSAQKNPTAFYLCASSDRQSYGYTFGSGTRLTVV.

The chain employs TRBV4-1 and TRBJ1-3, with no clear D. V dropped 1 base and J dropped 0 bases, with 13 bases sitting between them. The CDR3 consists of 17 residues. Germline V gene sequence: CDR1 MGHRA, CDR2 YSYEKL. CDR3 in DNA: TGCGCCAGCAGCCAAGCGTTTTCGAGACTCTCTGGAAACACCATATATTTT. It yields the protein CASSQAFSRLSGNTIYF.

V and J are TRBV19 and TRBJ2-1; D gene uncertain. Germline values: CDR1 LNHDA, CDR2 SQIVND (reference sequence). V dropped 7 bases and J dropped 3 bases, with 4 bases sitting between them. The CDR3 length is 11 residues. For the CDR3, the DNA is TGTGCCAGTACGAGCTACAATGAGCAGTTCTTC. It translates to CASTSYNEQFF.

V usage is TRBV5-1 and J usage is TRBJ2-7, with TRBD2 matching 7 bases. Germline V gene data show CDR1 as SGHRS and CDR2 as YFSETQ. This CDR3 comprises 14 residues. Trimming removed 4 bases from V and 7 bases from J; junction bases left unmatched: 11. For the CDR3, the DNA is TGCGCCAGCAGCCCCACCGGTCTCGGGGGGGAGCAGTACTTC. This gives the protein CASSPTGLGGEQYF.

The CDR3 is CASSLYLERQYEQYF. Here the CDR3 DNA reads TGTGCCAGCAGTTTATATCTGGAACGGCAATACGAGCAGTACTTC. This chain uses TRBV28 with TRBJ2-7, with D uncertain. Trimming removed 1 base from V and 4 bases from J, with 14 bases in between. Looked up from germline, CDR1 is MDHEN and CDR2 is SYDVKM. The CDR3 contains 15 residues.

The CDR3 sequence: CSAAPRQNSGNTIYF. The CDR3 region has the DNA TGCAGCGCCGCGCCAAGGCAGAACTCTGGAAACACCATATATTTT. This chain links TRBV29-1 with TRBJ1-3; D gene uncertain. The germline V and J ends were trimmed by 7 bases and 0 bases, with 16 bases remaining between them. Germline V gene data show CDR1 as SQVTM and CDR2 as ANQGSEA. CDR3 size: 15 residues. Full variable domain (outside the CDR3, taken from reference TRBV29-1 and TRBJ1-3): SAVISQKPSRDICQRGTSLTIQCQVDSQVTMMFWYRQQPGQSLTLIATANQGSEATYESGFVIDKFPISRPNLTFSTLTVSNMSPEDSSIYLCSAAPRQNSGNTIYFGEGSWLTVV.

This chain links TRBV14 with TRBJ2-3; possibly TRBD2 for D (6 bases). CDR3 length: 15 residues. In germline, CDR1 is SGHDN, CDR2 FVKESK. V shed 3 bases and J shed 4 bases, with 14 bases lying between them. The CDR3 sequence is CASSQSLGGADTQYF. In nucleotides, the CDR3 is TGTGCCAGCAGCCAGAGCCTCGGGGGTGCAGATACGCAGTATTTT.

The chain has TRBV4-2 and TRBJ2-7, with unresolved D. Germline V lookup: CDR1 LGHNA, CDR2 YNFKEQ. CDR3 size: 13 residues. Trimming took 9 bases from V and 0 from J, leaving 12 bases between them. The CDR3 region is CASREDGSYEQYF. For the CDR3, the DNA is TGTGCCAGTAGAGAGGACGGCTCCTACGAGCAGTACTTC.

This clone was seen a single time. The chain links TRBV9 to TRBJ1-2; D might be TRBD1 (5 bases). V was cut by 3 bases and J by 4 bases, with 10 bases left in between. Germline values: CDR1 SGDLS, CDR2 YYNGEE. The CDR3 consists of 13 residues. CDR3 nucleotide sequence: TGTGCCAGCAGCGCCATCGGGGGCTATGGCTACACCTTC. This gives the protein CASSAIGGYGYTF.

This chain joins TRBV12-5 and TRBJ2-1; no definite D call. CDR3 size: 13 residues. The germline CDR1 and CDR2 sequences are LGHNT and FRNRAP. Trimming stripped 0 bases from V and 11 bases from J, with 11 bases between. The CDR3 protein is CASGLVGTGKQFF. For the CDR3, the DNA is TGTGCTAGTGGTTTGGTAGGCACCGGTAAGCAGTTCTTC.

In nucleotides, the CDR3 is TGCGCCAGCAGCGTGATTGGGGGGATTTCTAACACAGATACGCAGTATTTT. Amino acid sequence: CASSVIGGISNTDTQYF. The chain recombines TRBV5-1 with TRBJ2-3; D perhaps matches TRBD2 (6 bases). Deletions cut 4 bases from V and 2 bases from J, with 20 bases between. This CDR3 is 17 amino acids long. CDR1 is SGHRS, CDR2 YFSETQ, per germline.

This clone was observed a few times. This rearrangement joins TRBV28 to TRBJ2-7; the match to TRBD2 covers 13 bases. Losses at the gene ends were 4 bases for V and 3 bases for J; bases not matched to a gene: 3. Germline CDR1 and CDR2: MDHEN and SYDVKM. The CDR3 contains 15 residues. The CDR3 loop is CASSSTSGGSYEQYF. The CDR3 region has the DNA TGTGCCAGCAGTTCGACTAGCGGGGGGAGCTACGAGCAGTACTTC.